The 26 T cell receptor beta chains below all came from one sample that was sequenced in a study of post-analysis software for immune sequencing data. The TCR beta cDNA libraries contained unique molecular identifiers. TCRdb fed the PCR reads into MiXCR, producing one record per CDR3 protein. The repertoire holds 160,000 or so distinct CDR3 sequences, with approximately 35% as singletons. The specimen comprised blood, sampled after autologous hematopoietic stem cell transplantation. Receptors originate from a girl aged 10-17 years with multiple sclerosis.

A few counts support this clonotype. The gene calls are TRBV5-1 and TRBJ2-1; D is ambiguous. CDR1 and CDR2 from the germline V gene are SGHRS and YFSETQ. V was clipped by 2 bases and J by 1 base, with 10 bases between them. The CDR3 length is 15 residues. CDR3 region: CASSFGGGSYNEQFF. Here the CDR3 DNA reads TGCGCCAGCAGCTTTGGCGGTGGGTCCTACAATGAGCAGTTCTTC.

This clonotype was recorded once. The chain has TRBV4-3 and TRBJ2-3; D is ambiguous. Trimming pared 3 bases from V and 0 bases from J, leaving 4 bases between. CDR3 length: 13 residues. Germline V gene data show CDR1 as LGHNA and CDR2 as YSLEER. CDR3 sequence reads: CASSHGSTDTQYF. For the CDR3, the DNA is TGCGCCAGCAGCCACGGGAGCACAGATACGCAGTATTTT.

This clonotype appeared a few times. CDR3: CASGDRAYEQYF. The CDR3, as DNA: TGTGCCAGCGGTGACAGGGCCTACGAGCAGTACTTC. This sequence joins TRBV6-6 and TRBJ2-7; 7 bases agree with TRBD1. The J segment lost 2 bases and the V segment lost 8 bases, leaving 3 bases of the junction unmatched. The CDR3 loop spans 12 amino acids. Germline CDR1 and CDR2: MNHNY and SVGAGI (reference sequence).

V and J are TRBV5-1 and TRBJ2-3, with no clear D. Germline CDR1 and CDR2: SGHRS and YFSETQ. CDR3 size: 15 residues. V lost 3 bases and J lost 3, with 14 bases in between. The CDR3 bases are TGCGCCAGCAGCTCGGGCGTGGGTAGGACAGATACGCAGTATTTT. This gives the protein CASSSGVGRTDTQYF.

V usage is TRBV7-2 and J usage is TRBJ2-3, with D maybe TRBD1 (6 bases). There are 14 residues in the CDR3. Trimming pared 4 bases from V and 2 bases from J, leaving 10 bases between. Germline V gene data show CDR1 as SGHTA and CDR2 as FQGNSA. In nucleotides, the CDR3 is TGTGCCAGCAGCTACGGACAGTACACAGATACGCAGTATTTT. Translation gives CASSYGQYTDTQYF. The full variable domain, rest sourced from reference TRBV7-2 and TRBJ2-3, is GAGVSQSPSNKVTEKGKDVELRCDPISGHTALYWYRQSLGQGLEFLIYFQGNSAPDKSGLPSDRFSAERTGGSVSTLTIQRTQQEDSAVYLCASSYGQYTDTQYFGPGTRLTVL.

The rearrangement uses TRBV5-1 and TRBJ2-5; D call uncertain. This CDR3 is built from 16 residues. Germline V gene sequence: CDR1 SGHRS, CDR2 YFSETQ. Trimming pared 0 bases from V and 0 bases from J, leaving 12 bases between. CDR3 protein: CASSLGLLGNQETQYF. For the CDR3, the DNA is TGCGCCAGCAGCTTGGGTCTTCTTGGCAACCAAGAGACCCAGTACTTC.

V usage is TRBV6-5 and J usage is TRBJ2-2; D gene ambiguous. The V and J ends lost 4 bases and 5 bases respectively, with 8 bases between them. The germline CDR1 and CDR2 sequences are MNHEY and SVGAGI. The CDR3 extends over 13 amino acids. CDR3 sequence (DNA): TGTGCCAGCAGTTCCGATCGGACCGGGGAGCTGTTTTTT. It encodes CASSSDRTGELFF.

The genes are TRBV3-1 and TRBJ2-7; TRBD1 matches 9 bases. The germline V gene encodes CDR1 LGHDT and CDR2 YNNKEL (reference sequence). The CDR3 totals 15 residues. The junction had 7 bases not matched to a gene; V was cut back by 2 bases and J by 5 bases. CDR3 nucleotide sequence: TGTGCCAGCAGCCAACCGACAGGGGGTGTCCACGAGCAGTACTTC. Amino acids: CASSQPTGGVHEQYF.

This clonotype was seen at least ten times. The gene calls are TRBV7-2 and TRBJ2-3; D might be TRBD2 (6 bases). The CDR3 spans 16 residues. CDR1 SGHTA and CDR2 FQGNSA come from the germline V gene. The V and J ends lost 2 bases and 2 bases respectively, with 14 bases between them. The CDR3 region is CASSLTGVRVTDTQYF. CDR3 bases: TGTGCCAGCAGCTTAACGGGAGTGCGGGTCACAGATACGCAGTATTTT.

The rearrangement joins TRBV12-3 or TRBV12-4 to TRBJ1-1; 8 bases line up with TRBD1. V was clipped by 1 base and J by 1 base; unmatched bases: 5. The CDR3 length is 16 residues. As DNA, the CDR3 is TGTGCCAGCAGTTTAGTACAGGGGGAAACGAACACTGAAGCTTTCTTT. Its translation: CASSLVQGETNTEAFF.

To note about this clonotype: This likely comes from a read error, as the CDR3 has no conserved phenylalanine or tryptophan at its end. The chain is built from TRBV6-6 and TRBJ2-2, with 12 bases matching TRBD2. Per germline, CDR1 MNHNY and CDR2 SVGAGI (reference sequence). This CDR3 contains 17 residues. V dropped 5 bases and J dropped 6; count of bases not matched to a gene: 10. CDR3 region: CASSHPGLAGLAGELFC. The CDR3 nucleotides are TGTGCCAGCAGTCACCCAGGACTAGCGGGATTGGCCGGGGAGCTGTTTTGT.

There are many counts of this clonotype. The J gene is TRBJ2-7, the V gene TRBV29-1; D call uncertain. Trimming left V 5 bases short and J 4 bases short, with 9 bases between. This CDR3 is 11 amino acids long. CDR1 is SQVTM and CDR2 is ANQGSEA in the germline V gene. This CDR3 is CSVLTVYEQYF. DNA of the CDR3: TGCAGCGTTCTGACGGTGTACGAGCAGTACTTC.

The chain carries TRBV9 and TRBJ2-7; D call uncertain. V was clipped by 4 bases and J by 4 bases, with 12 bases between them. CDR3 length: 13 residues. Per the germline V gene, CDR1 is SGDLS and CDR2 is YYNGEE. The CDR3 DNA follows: TGTGCCAGCAGCCCTAGGAACGGTTACGAGCAGTACTTC. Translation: CASSPRNGYEQYF.

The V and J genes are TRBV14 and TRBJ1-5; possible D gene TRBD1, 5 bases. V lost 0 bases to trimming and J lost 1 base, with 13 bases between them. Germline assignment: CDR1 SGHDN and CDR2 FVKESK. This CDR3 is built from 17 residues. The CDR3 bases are TGTGCCAGCAGCCAAGAGCGTACAGGCGCGAGCAATCAGCCCCAGCATTTT. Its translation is CASSQERTGASNQPQHF.

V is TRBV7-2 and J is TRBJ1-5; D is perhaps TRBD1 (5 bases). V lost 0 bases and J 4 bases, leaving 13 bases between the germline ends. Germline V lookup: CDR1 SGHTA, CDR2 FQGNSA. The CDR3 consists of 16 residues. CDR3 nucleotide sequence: TGTGCCAGCAGCTTAGCGAAGGGACTTCAGAATCAGCCCCAGCATTTT. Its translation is CASSLAKGLQNQPQHF.

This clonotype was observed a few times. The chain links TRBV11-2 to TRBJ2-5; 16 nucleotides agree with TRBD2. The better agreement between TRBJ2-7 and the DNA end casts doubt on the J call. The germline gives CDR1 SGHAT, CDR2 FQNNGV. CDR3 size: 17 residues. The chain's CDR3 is CASSLPGLAGGPYEQYF. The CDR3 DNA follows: TGTGCCAGCAGCTTACCGGGACTAGCGGGAGGGCCTTACGAGCAGTACTTC.

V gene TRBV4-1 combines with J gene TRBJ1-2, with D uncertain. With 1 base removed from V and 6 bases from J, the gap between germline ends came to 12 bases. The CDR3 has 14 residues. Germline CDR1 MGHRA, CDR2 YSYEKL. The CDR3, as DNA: TGCGCCAGCAGCCAAGTGGGCTTGGGCGATGGCTACACCTTC. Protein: CASSQVGLGDGYTF.

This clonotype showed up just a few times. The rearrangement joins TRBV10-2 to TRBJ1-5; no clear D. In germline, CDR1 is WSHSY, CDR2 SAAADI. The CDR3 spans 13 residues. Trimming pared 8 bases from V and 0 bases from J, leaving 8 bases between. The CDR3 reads CASGPDSNQPQHF. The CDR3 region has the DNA TGCGCCAGCGGGCCGGATAGCAATCAGCCCCAGCATTTT.

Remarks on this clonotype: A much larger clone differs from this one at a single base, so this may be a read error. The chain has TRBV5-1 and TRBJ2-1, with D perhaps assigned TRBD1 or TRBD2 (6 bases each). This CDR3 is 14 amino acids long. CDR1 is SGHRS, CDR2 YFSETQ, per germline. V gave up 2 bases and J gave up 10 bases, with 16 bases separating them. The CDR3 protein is CASSLSIGGGEQFF. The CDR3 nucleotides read TGCGCCAGCAGCTTAAGTATAGGGGGAGGAGAGCAGTTCTTC.

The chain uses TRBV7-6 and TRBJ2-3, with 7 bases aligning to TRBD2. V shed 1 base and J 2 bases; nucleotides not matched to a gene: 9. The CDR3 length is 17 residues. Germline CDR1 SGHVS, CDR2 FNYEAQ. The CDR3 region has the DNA TGTGCCAGCAGCTTAGGGTCTAGCGGAATTTACACAGATACGCAGTATTTT. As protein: CASSLGSSGIYTDTQYF.

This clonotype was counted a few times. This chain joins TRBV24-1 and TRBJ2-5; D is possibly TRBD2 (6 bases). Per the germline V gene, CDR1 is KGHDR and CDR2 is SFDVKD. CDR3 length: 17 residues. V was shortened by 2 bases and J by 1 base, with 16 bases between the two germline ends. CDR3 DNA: TGTGCCACCAGTGATTGGCGGGGAATCCCGGGCCAAGAGACCCAGTACTTC. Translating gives CATSDWRGIPGQETQYF.

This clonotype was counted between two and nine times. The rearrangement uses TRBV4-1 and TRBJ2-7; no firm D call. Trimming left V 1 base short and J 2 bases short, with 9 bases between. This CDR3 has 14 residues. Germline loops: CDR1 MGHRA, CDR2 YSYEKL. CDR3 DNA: TGCGCCAGCAGCCAAGGACTTACCACCTACGAGCAGTACTTC. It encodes CASSQGLTTYEQYF.

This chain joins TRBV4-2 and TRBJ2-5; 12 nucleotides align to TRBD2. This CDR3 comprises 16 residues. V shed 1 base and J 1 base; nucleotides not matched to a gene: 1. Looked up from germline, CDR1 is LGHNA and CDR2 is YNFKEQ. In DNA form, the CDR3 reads TGTGCCAGCAGCCAAGGACTAGCGGGAGCCCAAGAGACCCAGTACTTC. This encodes CASSQGLAGAQETQYF.

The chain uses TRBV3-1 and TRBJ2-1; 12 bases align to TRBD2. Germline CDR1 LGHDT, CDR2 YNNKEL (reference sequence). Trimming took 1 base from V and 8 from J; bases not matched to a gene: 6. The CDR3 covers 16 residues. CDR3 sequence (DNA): TGTGCCAGCAGCCAAGTCGTGACTAGCGGGAGTTATGAGCAGTTCTTC. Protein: CASSQVVTSGSYEQFF.

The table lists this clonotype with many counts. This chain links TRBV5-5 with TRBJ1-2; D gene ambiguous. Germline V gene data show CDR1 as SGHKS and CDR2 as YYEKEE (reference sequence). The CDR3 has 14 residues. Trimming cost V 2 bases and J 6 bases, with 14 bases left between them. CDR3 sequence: CASSFGLIRDGYTF. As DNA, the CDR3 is TGTGCCAGCAGCTTTGGATTAATAAGGGATGGCTACACCTTC.

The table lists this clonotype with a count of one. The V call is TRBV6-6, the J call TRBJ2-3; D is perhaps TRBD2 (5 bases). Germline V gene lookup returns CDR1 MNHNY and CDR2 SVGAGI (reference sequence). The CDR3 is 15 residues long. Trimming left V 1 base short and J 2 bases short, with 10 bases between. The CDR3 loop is CASSYLVGATDTQYF. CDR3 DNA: TGTGCCAGCAGTTACTTAGTGGGAGCCACAGATACGCAGTATTTT.